The rows below give T cell receptor beta chains drawn from one sample of a study of Ad26.COV2.S vaccination and SARS-CoV-2 variants. Sequenced by immunoSEQ multiplex PCR; TCRdb stores in-frame clones only, minus some. Here the sample spans some 370,000 clones, approximately 83% being singletons. The material was peripheral blood, obtained in a trial of Ad26.COV2.S vaccine versus placebo. The receptors were gathered from a person between 18 and 65 years old who received the Ad26.COV2.S COVID-19 vaccine or a placebo. CDR3s include the opening cysteine and the closing phenylalanine or tryptophan. The D gene is left open where the match is weak. Size is omitted from some rows. Given values are once, few, many or a class for expanded clones.

D	size	V	J	CDR3	DNA
.	.	TRBV10-3	TRBJ2-3	CAISEGLGTDTQYF	TGTGCCATCAGTGAAGGACTTGGCACAGATACGCAGTATTTT
.	.	TRBV5-1	TRBJ1-5	CASSFTAGDNQPQHF	TGCGCCAGCAGCTTCACGGCAGGGGATAATCAGCCCCAGCATTTT
.	.	TRBV9	TRBJ1-1	CASSVEGANTEAFF	TGTGCCAGCAGCGTAGAGGGCGCGAACACTGAAGCTTTCTTT
.	.	TRBV12-3/TRBV12-4	TRBJ2-5	CASSFNRRAQYF	TGTGCCAGCAGTTTTAACCGCAGGGCCCAGTACTTC
.	.	TRBV5-4	TRBJ1-2	CASSSDGGNYGYTF	TGTGCCAGCAGCTCAGACGGGGGAAACTATGGCTACACCTTC
TRBD2	.	TRBV6-1	TRBJ2-4	CASSEAAAGVLNIQYF	TGTGCCAGCAGTGAAGCGGCAGCGGGGGTACTCAACATTCAGTACTTC
TRBD2	.	TRBV15	TRBJ2-3	CATSRGGTSRADTQYF	TGTGCCACCAGCAGGGGGGGGACTAGCCGAGCAGATACGCAGTATTTT
.	.	TRBV6-5	TRBJ1-6	CASSNPYNSPLHF	TGTGCCAGCTCTAACCCCTATAATTCACCCCTCCACTTT
.	.	TRBV29-1	TRBJ2-3	CSVGTGTDTQYF	TGCAGCGTTGGTACGGGGACAGATACGCAGTATTTT
TRBD1	.	TRBV2	TRBJ2-4	CASRRQGRAKNIQYF	TGTGCCAGCAGAAGACAGGGTAGGGCCAAAAACATTCAGTACTTC
.	once	TRBV7-9	TRBJ2-7	CASSSYSYEQYF	TGTGCCAGCAGCTCCTACTCCTACGAGCAGTACTTC
.	.	TRBV5-1	TRBJ1-1	CASRQGSNTEAFF	TGCGCCAGCCGTCAGGGATCGAACACTGAAGCTTTCTTT
.	.	TRBV4-2	TRBJ2-3	CASSLGVGTDTQYF	TGTGCCAGCAGCCTGGGTGTGGGCACAGATACGCAGTATTTT
.	few	TRBV6-6	TRBJ1-3	CASSYQLSDGNTIYF	TGTGCCAGCAGTTACCAACTGAGTGACGGAAACACCATATATTTT
.	.	TRBV10-3	TRBJ2-5	CAISAVGGVETQYF	TGTGCCATCAGTGCCGTTGGGGGCGTAGAGACCCAGTACTTC
.	.	TRBV2	TRBJ1-3	CASSAWVGNTIYF	TGTGCCAGCAGTGCTTGGGTTGGAAACACCATATATTTT
.	.	TRBV4-3	TRBJ2-1	CASSLGLYNEQFF	TGCGCCAGCAGCCTCGGACTTTACAATGAGCAGTTCTTC
.	.	TRBV20-1	TRBJ2-7	CSASRYYEQYF	TGCAGTGCTAGTCGTTACTACGAGCAGTACTTC
.	.	TRBV12-3/TRBV12-4	TRBJ1-2	CASTWTGGYTF	TGTGCCAGCACCTGGACCGGAGGCTACACCTTC
.	.	TRBV5-1	TRBJ1-1	CASSPWGALRGTEAFF	TGCGCCAGCAGCCCCTGGGGGGCCCTTCGGGGCACTGAAGCTTTCTTT
TRBD1	.	TRBV2	TRBJ1-6	CARRTGSDNSPLHF	TGTGCCAGAAGGACAGGGAGTGATAATTCACCCCTCCACTTT
TRBD1	.	TRBV24-1	TRBJ2-7	CATSPGQGNYEQYF	TGTGCCACCAGCCCGGGACAGGGTAACTACGAGCAGTACTTC
.	.	TRBV11-2	TRBJ2-3	CASSLGRAADTQYF	TGTGCCAGCAGCTTGGGGCGTGCGGCAGATACGCAGTATTTT
.	.	TRBV6-2/TRBV6-3	TRBJ1-2	CASSYQDRGYGYTF	TGTGCCAGCAGTTACCAGGACAGAGGATATGGCTACACCTTC
.	few	TRBV4-2	TRBJ1-6	CASSLTGNDNSPLHF	TGTGCCAGCAGCCTAACAGGGAATGATAATTCACCCCTCCACTTT
.	.	TRBV19	TRBJ1-2	CASSIHSPGGYTF	TGTGCCAGTAGTATCCACAGCCCTGGGGGCTACACCTTC
.	few	TRBV19	TRBJ1-5	CATRWGNQPQHF	TGTGCCACCCGGTGGGGCAATCAGCCCCAGCATTTT
TRBD2	.	TRBV19	TRBJ2-5	CASSGLAGGLMETQYF	TGTGCCAGTAGCGGACTAGCGGGAGGGCTAATGGAGACCCAGTACTTC
.	.	TRBV10-3	TRBJ1-5	CAISGTGNQPQHF	TGTGCCATCAGTGGGACTGGGAATCAGCCCCAGCATTTT
TRBD1	.	TRBV28	TRBJ1-2	CASSPSGTAYGYTF	TGTGCCAGCAGCCCGTCTGGGACAGCATATGGCTACACCTTC
.	.	TRBV19	TRBJ1-2	CASTPGGGNYGYTF	TGTGCCAGTACCCCCGGGGGTGGAAACTATGGCTACACCTTC
.	few	TRBV2	TRBJ1-2	CASSEAHVRASYGYTF	TGTGCCAGCAGTGAAGCGCATGTAAGGGCTAGCTATGGCTACACCTTC
TRBD2	.	TRBV5-1	TRBJ2-5	CASSLAASGGETQYF	TGCGCCAGCAGCTTGGCCGCTAGCGGGGGAGAGACCCAGTACTTC
.	.	TRBV21-1	TRBJ2-7	CASSKDPARATTYHEQYF	TGTGCCAGCAGCAAAGATCCCGCCAGGGCTACTACCTACCACGAGCAGTACTTC
.	.	TRBV28	TRBJ1-2	CASSWGVGYTF	TGTGCCAGCAGTTGGGGGGTTGGCTACACCTTC
TRBD1	.	TRBV3-1/TRBV3-2	TRBJ2-5	CASSQAGTGGGKTQYF	TGTGCCAGCAGCCAAGCCGGGACAGGGGGCGGAAAGACCCAGTACTTC
TRBD2	.	TRBV4-2	TRBJ2-7	CASSQVAGGWLEQYF	TGTGCCAGCAGCCAAGTAGCCGGGGGGTGGCTCGAGCAGTACTTC
.	.	TRBV11-3	TRBJ1-2	CASSLGGTDGYTF	TGTGCCAGCAGCTTAGGAGGGACTGATGGCTACACCTTC
.	.	TRBV3-1/TRBV3-2	TRBJ2-2	CASSSPLMGDTGELFF	TGTGCCAGCAGTTCTCCTCTGATGGGAGATACCGGGGAGCTGTTTTTT
.	.	TRBV11-2	TRBJ2-7	CASSLTTLLPYDEQYF	TGTGCCAGCAGCTTAACCACCCTATTACCCTACGACGAGCAGTACTTC
TRBD1	few	TRBV7-2	TRBJ1-6	CASSSQGAESPLHF	TGTGCCAGCAGCTCACAGGGGGCGGAATCACCCCTCCACTTT
.	.	TRBV5-1	TRBJ2-3	CASSLELPGTGADTQYF	TGCGCCAGCAGCCTTGAGCTTCCGGGAACGGGGGCAGATACGCAGTATTTT
.	.	TRBV7-9	TRBJ2-5	CASSLAPGEGETQYF	TGTGCCAGCAGCTTAGCGCCAGGGGAGGGTGAGACCCAGTACTTC